The 24 T cell receptor beta chains presented below share a single source sample, sequenced in a study of identifying expanded T cells in peripheral blood. Using immunoSEQ multiplex PCR, the repertoire was profiled, and TCRdb retains in-frame clones only, with some absent. The data contain some 95,000 clones, nearly 90% of them singletons. Sequenced: blood. These receptor sequences come from a person between 18 and 69 years old in good health.

On this clone: In this CDR3 the conserved last residue, phenylalanine or tryptophan, is missing, so a read error is likely. The chain links TRBV9 to TRBJ2-2, with D hard to call. The ends were cut back, 4 bases at V and 9 bases at J, with 7 bases in the middle. Germline V gives CDR1 SGDLS, CDR2 YYNGEE. CDR3 length equals 11 residues. CDR3 loop: CASSPHRELFL. The CDR3 nucleotides are TGTGCCAGCAGCCCCCACCGGGAGCTGTTTCTT.

This sequence joins TRBV21-1 and TRBJ1-5. TRBV21-1 corresponds to a pseudogene. This CDR3 contains 14 residues. CDR3 DNA sequence: TGTGCCAGCTCCGAGGGAAGGCCTTCGAAGCCCCAGCATTTT. Residues: CASSEGRPSKPQHF.

The chain has TRBV4-3 and TRBJ2-1, with 7 bases aligning to TRBD2. V trimming: 1 base; J trimming: 0 bases; junction bases outside the gene matches: 12. CDR3 length: 19 residues. CDR1 and CDR2 (germline): LGHNA, YSLEER. CDR3 region: CASSQGWSAGESSYNEQFF. The CDR3 nucleotides read TGCGCCAGCAGCCAAGGGTGGTCCGCGGGGGAGAGCTCCTACAATGAGCAGTTCTTC.

The chain employs TRBV19 and TRBJ1-5; TRBD1 is a possible D gene (6 bases). Germline CDR1 LNHDA, CDR2 SQIVND (reference sequence). Trimming left V 0 bases short and J 6 bases short, with 12 bases between. The CDR3 covers 15 residues. CDR3 protein: CASSIDRGHFQPQHF. The CDR3 region has the DNA TGTGCCAGTAGTATAGACAGGGGCCACTTTCAGCCCCAGCATTTT. Drawing the rest from reference TRBV19 and TRBJ1-5, the complete variable domain is DGGITQSPKYLFRKEGQNVTLSCEQNLNHDAMYWYRQDPGQGLRLIYYSQIVNDFQKGDIAEGYSVSREKKESFPLTVTSAQKNPTAFYLCASSIDRGHFQPQHFGDGTRLSIL.

The V gene is TRBV28, the J gene TRBJ2-1; TRBD2 aligns across 11 bases. The V segment lost 2 bases and the J segment 8 bases; nucleotides outside the gene matches: 8. There are 16 residues in the CDR3. In germline, CDR1 is MDHEN, CDR2 SYDVKM. The CDR3 nucleotides read TGTGCCAGCAGTTTACCCACTAGCGGGAGTAGGCATGAGCAGTTCTTC. Its translation is CASSLPTSGSRHEQFF.

The V gene is TRBV15, the J gene TRBJ1-2; 8 bases align to TRBD1. The CDR3 length is 14 residues. Trimming cost V 7 bases and J 2 bases; bases outside gene matches: 6. Per germline, CDR1 LNHNV and CDR2 YYDKDF (reference sequence). The CDR3 DNA sequence: TGTGCCACCACCCCAGGACAGGGCAACTATGGCTACACCTTC. Protein: CATTPGQGNYGYTF.

The rearrangement joins TRBV30 to TRBJ2-3, with 9 bases fitting TRBD2. Germline V gives CDR1 GTSNPN, CDR2 SVGIG (reference sequence). V lost 4 bases to trimming and J lost 3 bases; unmatched junction nucleotides: 11. The length of the CDR3 is 16 residues. The CDR3 nucleotides read TGTGCCTGGACAGCGGGAGGACGCCGGAGGACAGATACGCAGTATTTT. Translation: CAWTAGGRRRTDTQYF.

The chain recombines TRBV5-1 with TRBJ1-4, with TRBD1 identical over 7 bases. The V and J ends lost 3 bases and 3 bases, in that order; junction bases with no gene match: 2. The CDR3 has 14 residues. CDR1 and CDR2 (germline): SGHRS, YFSETQ. The CDR3 nucleotides read TGCGCCAGCAGCTCCACAGGGGCTAATGAAAAACTGTTTTTT. Translating gives CASSSTGANEKLFF.

This clone came up once. The genes are TRBV9 and TRBJ1-2; perhaps TRBD1 as D (6 bases). V lost 4 bases, J lost 0 bases, and 10 bases lay in between. The CDR3 totals 14 residues. Per the germline V gene, CDR1 is SGDLS and CDR2 is YYNGEE. The CDR3: CASSPRTANYGYTF. CDR3 nucleotides: TGTGCCAGCAGCCCCCGGACAGCTAACTATGGCTACACCTTC.

The V gene is TRBV11-2, the J gene TRBJ2-4; 9 nucleotides match TRBD2. V lost 0 bases to trimming and J lost 7 bases; unmatched junction nucleotides: 7. CDR1 and CDR2 (germline): SGHAT, FQNNGV. The CDR3 length is 16 residues. CDR3 in amino acids: CASSLDLGGGANIQYF. For the CDR3, the DNA is TGTGCCAGCAGCTTAGATTTGGGCGGGGGGGCTAACATTCAGTACTTC. The full variable domain, rest sourced from reference TRBV11-2 and TRBJ2-4, is EAGVAQSPRYKIIEKRQSVAFWCNPISGHATLYWYQQILGQGPKLLIQFQNNGVVDDSQLPKDRFSAERLKGVDSTLKIQPAKLEDSAVYLCASSLDLGGGANIQYFGAGTRLSVL.

The rearrangement uses TRBV5-1 and TRBJ1-1; D is unclear. The CDR3 runs 15 residues. The ends were cut back, 5 bases at V and 1 base at J, with 15 bases in the middle. Germline V lookup: CDR1 SGHRS, CDR2 YFSETQ. This chain's CDR3 is CASSYGEISNTEAFF. Here the CDR3 DNA reads TGCGCCAGCAGTTACGGGGAGATATCGAACACTGAAGCTTTCTTT.

This chain connects TRBV30 to TRBJ1-4; D call uncertain. V was trimmed by 3 bases and J by 6 bases, leaving 11 bases between them. Germline V gives CDR1 GTSNPN, CDR2 SVGIG (reference sequence). This CDR3 is 13 amino acids long. CDR3 sequence: CAWRRGEYEKLFF. CDR3 sequence (DNA): TGTGCCTGGAGGCGGGGAGAGTATGAAAAACTGTTTTTT. The full variable domain, completed using reference TRBV30 and TRBJ1-4, is SQTIHQWPATLVQPVGSPLSLECTVEGTSNPNLYWYRQAAGRGLQLLFYSVGIGQISSEVPQNLSASRPQDRQFILSSKKLLLSDSGFYLCAWRRGEYEKLFFGSGTQLSVL.

The chain joins TRBV29-1 to TRBJ2-7; D remains unclear. The germline V gene encodes CDR1 SQVTM and CDR2 ANQGSEA. Trimming took off 4 bases at V and 2 bases at J, with 6 bases between the two ends. The CDR3 spans 11 residues. The CDR3 DNA sequence: TGCAGCGTTGGTTCCACCTACGAGCAGTACTTC. Protein sequence: CSVGSTYEQYF.

The gene calls are TRBV4-3 and TRBJ1-1; TRBD1 agrees at 7 bases. Looked up from germline, CDR1 is LGHNA and CDR2 is YSLEER. The CDR3 extends over 15 amino acids. After removal of 6 bases from V and 0 bases from J, the junction contained 7 bases not matched to a gene. DNA of the CDR3: TGCGCCAGCAGTCCTGGTGACAGGGTGAACACTGAAGCTTTCTTT. Its protein is CASSPGDRVNTEAFF.

The chain links TRBV5-1 to TRBJ1-2, with 7 positions matching TRBD1. Germline V lookup: CDR1 SGHRS, CDR2 YFSETQ. The length of the CDR3 is 13 residues. Trimming cost V 6 bases and J 5 bases; bases outside gene matches: 7. This chain's CDR3 is CASNSEGAYGYTF. DNA of the CDR3: TGCGCCAGCAACTCGGAGGGGGCATATGGCTACACCTTC.

The rearrangement links TRBV5-6 to TRBJ2-1; tentative D call: TRBD2 (5 bases). Looked up from germline, CDR1 is SGHDT and CDR2 is YYEEEE. Deletions cut 5 bases from V and 7 bases from J, with 19 bases between. This CDR3 comprises 15 residues. The chain's CDR3 is CASSFTPGEENEQFF. CDR3 nucleotides: TGTGCCAGCAGTTTTACTCCCGGGGAAGAGAATGAGCAGTTCTTC. The full variable domain, completed using reference TRBV5-6 and TRBJ2-1, is DAGVTQSPTHLIKTRGQQVTLRCSPKSGHDTVSWYQQALGQGPQFIFQYYEEEERQRGNFPDRFSGHQFPNYSSELNVNALLLGDSALYLCASSFTPGEENEQFFGPGTRLTVL.

The chain employs TRBV4-1 and TRBJ1-5; no definite D call. Germline CDR1 reads MGHRA; CDR2 reads YSYEKL. V shed 1 base and J shed 5 bases, with 12 bases lying between them. The length of the CDR3 is 15 residues. CDR3 bases: TGCGCCAGCAGCCAAGGGCGTAGACAATATCAGCCCCAGCATTTT. This encodes CASSQGRRQYQPQHF.

V and J are TRBV7-9 and TRBJ1-2, with a possible D match to TRBD1 (6 bases). Trimming removed 4 bases from V and 3 bases from J, with 12 bases in between. Looked up from germline, CDR1 is SEHNR and CDR2 is FQNEAQ (reference sequence). This CDR3 comprises 14 residues. The CDR3: CASSWDTSYYGYTF. The CDR3 DNA is TGTGCCAGCAGCTGGGACACCTCCTACTATGGCTACACCTTC.

Here the CDR3 reads CSVEDTALAKNIQYF. The CDR3 DNA is TGCAGCGTTGAAGACACAGCTCTAGCCAAAAACATTCAGTACTTC. V is TRBV29-1 and J is TRBJ2-4, with D hard to call. With 0 bases removed from V and 0 bases from J, the gap between germline ends came to 9 bases. From germline, CDR1 is SQVTM and CDR2 ANQGSEA. CDR3 length: 15 residues.

This clone occurred once. The chain carries TRBV7-9 and TRBJ1-5, with 8 bases aligning to TRBD1. Germline CDR1 reads SEHNR; CDR2 reads FQNEAQ (reference sequence). The CDR3 extends over 15 amino acids. Trimming removed 5 bases from V and 4 bases from J; junction bases left unmatched: 7. The CDR3 sequence: CASSDGTGRNQPQHF. CDR3 nucleotide sequence: TGTGCCAGCAGCGACGGGACAGGTCGTAATCAGCCCCAGCATTTT.

In this sample, this clone turned up once. The CDR3 loop is CSGYVNNEQFF. The CDR3 region has the DNA TGCAGTGGCTATGTTAACAATGAGCAGTTCTTC. The V call is TRBV20-1, the J call TRBJ2-1; no clear D. Trimming shortened V by 7 bases and J by 5 bases, and 9 bases separated the two germline ends. CDR3 size: 11 residues. Germline V lookup: CDR1 DFQATT, CDR2 SNEGSKA (reference sequence).

This chain uses TRBV6-1 with TRBJ1-1; TRBD1 might be the D (6 bases). This CDR3 has 12 residues. In germline, CDR1 is MNHNS, CDR2 SASEGT. V gave up 9 bases and J gave up 8 bases, with 16 bases separating them. CDR3 nucleotides: TGTGCCAGTGGAGTCCGGGGGGCAGAAGCTTTCTTT. Residues: CASGVRGAEAFF.

The V and J genes are TRBV19 and TRBJ1-5; D is unresolved. This CDR3 has 16 amino acids. Germline assignment: CDR1 LNHDA and CDR2 SQIVND (reference sequence). The V end was cut by 3 bases, the J end by 0 bases, with 12 bases between. CDR3 region: CASSMGFVDSNQPQHF. The DNA of the CDR3 is TGTGCCAGTAGTATGGGTTTTGTCGATAGCAATCAGCCCCAGCATTTT.

The chain couples TRBV11-2 to TRBJ1-3; possible D gene TRBD1, 6 bases. Germline assignment: CDR1 SGHAT and CDR2 FQNNGV. With 2 bases removed from V and 1 base from J, the gap between germline ends came to 18 bases. The CDR3 totals 18 residues. The CDR3 spells CASSLRTVWGGSGNTIYF. DNA for the CDR3: TGTGCCAGCAGCTTAAGGACAGTATGGGGAGGATCTGGAAACACCATATATTTT.